Shown below are 23 T cell receptor beta chains from a single sample sequenced in a study of shared clonotypes between healthy human individuals. Profiling relied on immunoSEQ multiplex PCR, and the TCRdb table lists in-frame clones only, not all of them. The sample holds over a million clones, roughly 96% seen once. The specimen sequenced was naive CD4+ T cells sorted from blood. Subset of the sample: CD45RA+ positively selected. All receptors come from a young man in good health.

The chain carries TRBV6-5 and TRBJ2-5, with a weak D call TRBD2 (6 bases). In germline, CDR1 is MNHEY, CDR2 SVGAGI. The CDR3 sequence is 13 residues long. V gave up 8 bases and J gave up 7 bases, with 17 bases separating them. The CDR3 loop is CASGPGRMGTQYF. The CDR3 region has the DNA TGTGCCAGCGGTCCAGGGAGGATGGGGACCCAGTACTTC.

The CDR3 DNA sequence: TGTGCCAGTAGCATGGGTGCGGGTGCACCAGATACGCAGTATTTT. As protein: CASSMGAGAPDTQYF. The chain joins TRBV19 to TRBJ2-3; perhaps TRBD2 as D (5 bases). The V gene lost 6 bases and the J gene lost 4 bases, with 17 bases spanning the gap. CDR1 and CDR2 (germline): LNHDA, SQIVND (reference sequence). The CDR3 sequence is 15 residues long.

This rearrangement joins TRBV11-2 to TRBJ2-6; a weak D match, TRBD1 (6 bases). The CDR3 extends over 19 amino acids. Germline V lookup: CDR1 SGHAT, CDR2 FQNNGV. The V end was cut by 2 bases, the J end by 0 bases, with 17 bases between. CDR3 protein: CASSLFRGTDPSGANVLTF. The CDR3 nucleotides read TGTGCCAGCAGCTTATTCAGGGGCACCGACCCCTCTGGGGCCAACGTCCTGACTTTC.

The chain uses TRBV2 and TRBJ2-5; 10 bases map to TRBD1. The germline CDR1 and CDR2 sequences are SNHLY and FYNNEI. CDR3 length equals 15 residues. V was clipped by 7 bases and J by 5 bases; unmatched bases: 10. As DNA, the CDR3 is TGTGCCAGCACCAGAGCGGGACAGGGGCGGGAGACCCAGTACTTC. Translated: CASTRAGQGRETQYF.

The V gene is TRBV28, the J gene TRBJ2-3; 11 nucleotides align to TRBD2. Germline loops: CDR1 MDHEN, CDR2 SYDVKM. The CDR3 extends over 16 amino acids. J lost 4 bases, V lost 5 bases, and 8 bases had no gene match. The CDR3 DNA reads TGTGCCAGCAGTCCTTCGTTAGCGGGAGGGGCAGATACGCAGTATTTT. It codes for CASSPSLAGGADTQYF.

The chain carries TRBV9 and TRBJ2-2; D remains ambiguous. V gave up 1 base and J gave up 0 bases, with 10 bases separating them. The CDR3 has 16 amino acids. CDR1 and CDR2 from the germline V gene are SGDLS and YYNGEE. CDR3 nucleotide sequence: TGTGCCAGCAGCGTATATTCCGGTTCGAACACCGGGGAGCTGTTTTTT. It encodes CASSVYSGSNTGELFF.

The gene calls are TRBV7-2 and TRBJ2-4; 7 bases line up with TRBD1. CDR1 SGHTA and CDR2 FQGNSA come from the germline V gene. The CDR3 contains 14 residues. The ends lost 1 base at V and 6 bases at J; junction bases unmatched: 3. In DNA, the CDR3 is TGTGCCAGCAGCTTAGGGTCAGGGGGAAACATTCAGTACTTC. It is translated as CASSLGSGGNIQYF.

This chain joins TRBV5-4 and TRBJ2-2; D is ambiguous. The V end was cut by 7 bases, the J end by 5 bases, with 15 bases between. The CDR3 sequence is 14 residues long. In germline, CDR1 is SGHNT, CDR2 YYREEE (reference sequence). The CDR3 coding sequence is TGTGCCAGCGGGCGTGAAAGTAGGACCGGGGAGCTGTTTTTT. This sequence encodes CASGRESRTGELFF.

The CDR3 reads CASSDRGNEQFF. Here the CDR3 DNA reads TGTGCCAGCAGTGACCGGGGCAATGAGCAGTTCTTC. The chain joins TRBV2 to TRBJ2-1, with D maybe TRBD2 (5 bases). V dropped 3 bases and J dropped 6 bases, with 6 bases sitting between them. The CDR3 extends over 12 amino acids. CDR1 and CDR2 (germline): SNHLY, FYNNEI.

V is TRBV7-9 and J is TRBJ2-7, with D perhaps TRBD2 (5 bases). The germline V gene encodes CDR1 SEHNR and CDR2 FQNEAQ (reference sequence). The CDR3 has 16 amino acids. The V end lost 1 base, the J end lost 2 bases, and 15 bases lay between the germline ends. The CDR3 nucleotides read TGTGCCAGCAGCTTAGTTCAGCGTAGCGACACCTACGAGCAGTACTTC. Translating it yields CASSLVQRSDTYEQYF.

The chain couples TRBV29-1 to TRBJ1-1; D is undetermined. V lost 5 bases and J 2 bases, leaving 12 bases between the germline ends. This CDR3 is built from 13 residues. The germline gives CDR1 SQVTM, CDR2 ANQGSEA. The CDR3 here is CSVRKGSNTEAFF. The CDR3 region has the DNA TGCAGCGTTCGCAAGGGCTCTAACACTGAAGCTTTCTTT. Full variable domain (outside the CDR3, taken from reference TRBV29-1 and TRBJ1-1): SAVISQKPSRDICQRGTSLTIQCQVDSQVTMMFWYRQQPGQSLTLIATANQGSEATYESGFVIDKFPISRPNLTFSTLTVSNMSPEDSSIYLCSVRKGSNTEAFFGQGTRLTVV.

The gene calls are TRBV4-3 and TRBJ2-1, with a tentative D call TRBD2 (5 bases). This CDR3 region has 14 residues. With 5 bases removed from V and 9 bases from J, the gap between germline ends came to 17 bases. In germline, CDR1 is LGHNA, CDR2 YSLEER. The CDR3 nucleotides are TGCGCCAGCAGCTTACTTTCCAGCGAGGGTGAGCAGTTCTTC. Translating gives CASSLLSSEGEQFF.

The CDR3 DNA follows: TGTGCCAGCAGCCCCGGGACGTTGGTTAATGAAAAACTGTTTTTT. Its protein product is CASSPGTLVNEKLFF. J is TRBJ1-4 and V is TRBV7-9; D may be TRBD1 (5 bases). The V gene lost 5 bases and the J gene lost 4 bases, with 14 bases spanning the gap. Germline values: CDR1 SEHNR, CDR2 FQNEAQ (reference sequence). This CDR3 has 15 residues.

This clone was picked up one time. CDR3: CATSRVTGNQETQYF. The CDR3 DNA sequence: TGTGCCACCAGCAGAGTAACAGGGAACCAAGAGACCCAGTACTTC. The chain joins TRBV15 to TRBJ2-5; maybe TRBD1 (6 bases). CDR1 is LNHNV and CDR2 is YYDKDF in the germline V gene (reference sequence). This CDR3 region has 15 residues. Trimming removed 1 base from V and 0 bases from J, with 9 bases in between.

The V call is TRBV5-1, the J call TRBJ2-1; 8 nucleotides align to TRBD1. Looked up from germline, CDR1 is SGHRS and CDR2 is YFSETQ. V was pared by 4 bases and J by 10 bases, with 10 bases of the junction left unmatched. The CDR3 has 14 residues. Written as DNA, the CDR3 is TGCGCCAGCAGCCCCTCGACAGGGGCATCGGAGCAGTTCTTC. Translating gives CASSPSTGASEQFF.

In regard to this clone: The junction departs from the called germline gene at one end, perhaps through a read error. V gene TRBV20-1 combines with J gene TRBJ2-3; no firm D call. The CDR3 loop spans 9 amino acids. Per germline, CDR1 DFQATT and CDR2 SNEGSKA (reference sequence). CDR3 nucleotide sequence: TGCAGTGCTTCCCCCCTGTGTAGGTTT. Protein: CSASPLCRF.

This chain links TRBV7-2 with TRBJ2-1; 7 bases map to TRBD1. Germline CDR1 reads SGHTA; CDR2 reads FQGNSA. V was clipped by 5 bases and J by 5 bases; unmatched bases: 12. This CDR3 has 16 amino acids. The CDR3 nucleotides read TGTGCCAGCAGCCCCCCCGGGACAGTCATAAACAATGAGCAGTTCTTC. Amino acids: CASSPPGTVINNEQFF.

The rearrangement uses TRBV5-1 and TRBJ1-1; D ambiguous. V was shortened by 1 base and J by 3 bases, with 13 bases between the two germline ends. The CDR3 has 15 amino acids. The germline CDR1 and CDR2 sequences are SGHRS and YFSETQ. The CDR3 loop reads CASSLLGVSDTEAFF. CDR3 bases: TGCGCCAGCAGCTTGTTGGGCGTCTCGGACACTGAAGCTTTCTTT.

The genes are TRBV19 and TRBJ1-5, with TRBD1 matching 9 bases. This CDR3 has 14 residues. Germline V CDR1 and CDR2: LNHDA, SQIVND (reference sequence). The ends lost 4 bases at V and 8 bases at J; junction bases unmatched: 6. The CDR3 region is CASSKDRGLKPQHF. The CDR3 DNA sequence: TGTGCCAGTAGTAAGGACAGGGGCTTAAAGCCCCAGCATTTT.

The CDR3 here is CASSQTGISSYEQYF. CDR3 in DNA: TGTGCCAGCAGCCAAACAGGGATCAGCTCCTACGAGCAGTACTTC. This chain joins TRBV28 and TRBJ2-7; the D gene is possibly TRBD1 (6 bases). The germline gives CDR1 MDHEN, CDR2 SYDVKM. Deletions cut 6 bases from V and 0 bases from J, with 15 bases between. The CDR3 contains 15 residues.

This chain uses TRBV2 with TRBJ2-7; 11 bases are a match to TRBD2. CDR1 and CDR2 (germline): SNHLY, FYNNEI. CDR3 length: 15 amino acids. With 5 bases clipped from V and 4 bases from J, the junction kept 7 bases outside the gene matches. The CDR3 region is CASSTLAGDEYEQYF. The DNA of the CDR3 is TGTGCCAGCAGTACACTAGCGGGAGATGAATACGAGCAGTACTTC.

This chain joins TRBV5-4 and TRBJ2-3; 8 bases are a match to TRBD1. After removal of 4 bases from V and 6 bases from J, the junction contained 7 bases not matched to a gene. Germline assignment: CDR1 SGHNT and CDR2 YYREEE (reference sequence). The CDR3 consists of 14 residues. The CDR3 DNA sequence: TGTGCCAGCAGCCCCGGACAGGGTAGCGATACGCAGTATTTT. This gives the protein CASSPGQGSDTQYF.

The rearrangement joins TRBV7-9 to TRBJ1-1, with D tentatively TRBD1 (5 bases). Germline assignment: CDR1 SEHNR and CDR2 FQNEAQ (reference sequence). V shed 5 bases and J shed 8 bases, with 15 bases lying between them. The CDR3 spans 13 residues. The CDR3 bases are TGTGCCAGCAGCAAGAGGAGGGACCAAGAAGCTTTCTTT. Residues: CASSKRRDQEAFF.